The 28 T cell receptor beta chains below all came from one sample that was sequenced in a study of human T cells and chemical hapten exposure. TCRdb re-analysed the RACE reads in MiXCR, keeping a single row per CDR3 protein. The data show tens of thousands of distinct CDR3 sequences, 10% to 15% seen once. Time point in this sample: patch test 3, about 24 weeks after DPC sensitization. The treatment: therapeutic diphenylcyclopropenone sensitization with weekly scalp DPC. The sample here was whole blood, taken in connection with sensitization to the hapten diphenylcyclopropenone (DPC). The receptors shown here come from a woman aged 45 to 65 with alopecia areata. Some clones in this sample may be carry-over from other donors' samples.

This clonotype has only a few counts. The rearrangement uses TRBV3-1 and TRBJ2-7, with TRBD2 identical over 7 bases. V shed 4 bases and J 3 bases; nucleotides not matched to a gene: 9. The CDR3 is 15 residues long. The germline gives CDR1 LGHDT, CDR2 YNNKEL (reference sequence). CDR3 sequence reads: CASSPAAGGSYEQYF. The CDR3 DNA reads TGTGCCAGCAGCCCGGCGGCGGGCGGGAGCTACGAGCAGTACTTC.

This clonotype turned up a few times. The gene calls are TRBV9 and TRBJ2-1; D ambiguous. The germline V gene encodes CDR1 SGDLS and CDR2 YYNGEE. The ends were cut back, 0 bases at V and 3 bases at J, with 4 bases in the middle. This CDR3 is built from 13 residues. The CDR3 loop is CASSVEFYNEQFF. The CDR3 bases are TGTGCCAGCAGCGTAGAGTTCTACAATGAGCAGTTCTTC.

This rearrangement joins TRBV20-1 to TRBJ2-4, with 16 bases matching TRBD2. The CDR3 covers 18 residues. The germline CDR1 and CDR2 sequences are DFQATT and SNEGSKA (reference sequence). V dropped 5 bases and J dropped 3; count of bases not matched to a gene: 10. The chain's CDR3 is CSAQTGLAGGPDKNIQYF. CDR3 DNA sequence: TGCAGTGCTCAGACGGGACTAGCGGGAGGGCCAGACAAAAACATTCAGTACTTC.

This clonotype was detected only a few times. The chain joins TRBV6-1 to TRBJ2-1; either TRBD1 or TRBD2 may supply D (7 bases each). Germline CDR1 MNHNS, CDR2 SASEGT. CDR3 length: 15 amino acids. V was shortened by 2 bases and J by 4 bases, with 12 bases between the two germline ends. Here the CDR3 reads CASSERQGGYNEQFF. The CDR3 coding sequence is TGTGCCAGCAGTGAAAGGCAGGGGGGGTACAATGAGCAGTTCTTC.

This clonotype was counted only a few times. The chain combines TRBV20-1 with TRBJ2-1, with 7 bases that match TRBD2. The CDR3 length is 15 residues. V lost 5 bases and J lost 3; bases outside the gene matches: 10. CDR1 and CDR2 (germline): DFQATT, SNEGSKA (reference sequence). CDR3 sequence (DNA): TGCAGTGCTTCGACCGGGACTATACGCTACAATGAGCAGTTCTTC. Residues: CSASTGTIRYNEQFF.

There are many counts of this clonotype. The V gene is TRBV28, the J gene TRBJ1-5; 7 nucleotides align to TRBD1. Trimming cost V 6 bases and J 4 bases; bases outside gene matches: 9. CDR1 and CDR2 (germline): MDHEN, SYDVKM. CDR3 length equals 15 residues. CDR3 coding DNA: TGTGCCAGCAGGCGCCAGACAGGGATGAATCAGCCCCAGCATTTT. Its protein product is CASRRQTGMNQPQHF. Full variable domain (rest looked up from reference TRBV28 and TRBJ1-5): DVKVTQSSRYLVKRTGEKVFLECVQDMDHENMFWYRQDPGLGLRLIYFSYDVKMKEKGDIPEGYSVSREKKERFSLILESASTNQTSMYLCASRRQTGMNQPQHFGDGTRLSIL.

The chain carries TRBV24-1 and TRBJ2-1; D uncertain. V lost 8 bases to trimming and J lost 2 bases, with 12 bases between them. Per germline, CDR1 KGHDR and CDR2 SFDVKD. The CDR3 is 14 amino acids. The CDR3 region has the DNA TGTGCCACCAAGCCCACGGACCCCTACAATGAGCAGTTCTTC. Translated: CATKPTDPYNEQFF.

The chain combines TRBV24-1 with TRBJ2-1; D remains ambiguous. Trimming removed 4 bases at V and 6 bases at J, with 6 bases between. CDR1 and CDR2 (germline): KGHDR, SFDVKD. The CDR3 is 12 amino acids. The CDR3 DNA reads TGTGCCACCAGTGAGAGGAGCAATGAGCAGTTCTTC. This gives the protein CATSERSNEQFF.

The V gene is TRBV20-1, the J gene TRBJ1-5, with a possible D match to TRBD1 (5 bases). CDR3 size: 13 residues. The germline V and J ends were trimmed by 3 bases and 5 bases, with 11 bases remaining between them. Germline V CDR1 and CDR2: DFQATT, SNEGSKA (reference sequence). Here the CDR3 DNA reads TGCAGTGCTAGTCCCCCGGGGGATCAGCCCCAGCATTTT. It is translated as CSASPPGDQPQHF.

This clonotype was counted at least ten times. The chain couples TRBV5-4 to TRBJ1-1; D uncertain. V was clipped by 0 bases and J by 3 bases, with 9 bases between them. Germline loops: CDR1 SGHNT, CDR2 YYREEE (reference sequence). The CDR3 contains 14 residues. The CDR3 DNA reads TGTGCCAGCAGCTTGGAGGTGTGGGACACTGAAGCTTTCTTT. As protein: CASSLEVWDTEAFF.

This clonotype was picked up many times. This chain uses TRBV6-6 with TRBJ1-5; D is undetermined. Trimming removed 2 bases from V and 2 bases from J, with 19 bases in between. Germline values: CDR1 MNHNY, CDR2 SVGAGI (reference sequence). This CDR3 has 18 amino acids. CDR3 in DNA: TGTGCCAGCAGTTACCCACCGCCCCAGCGGTTCGGCAATCAGCCCCAGCATTTT. It yields the protein CASSYPPPQRFGNQPQHF.

This clonotype was counted at least ten times. The gene calls are TRBV11-2 and TRBJ2-4; 7 nucleotides line up with TRBD1. V was clipped by 0 bases and J by 4 bases; unmatched bases: 3. CDR1 is SGHAT, CDR2 FQNNGV, per germline. CDR3 length: 15 amino acids. CDR3 region: CASSLDGRGKNIQYF. The CDR3 DNA follows: TGTGCCAGCAGCTTAGATGGCAGGGGGAAAAACATTCAGTACTTC.

In its sample, this clonotype was seen many times. The V and J genes are TRBV20-1 and TRBJ2-1; 10 bases are a match to TRBD2. The J segment lost 0 bases and the V segment lost 5 bases, leaving 19 bases of the junction unmatched. CDR3 length: 20 residues. Germline V gene lookup returns CDR1 DFQATT and CDR2 SNEGSKA (reference sequence). The DNA of the CDR3 is TGCAGTGCTCAAACCTTAAGCGGGAGGGCCCAGCAAGGCTCCTACAATGAGCAGTTCTTC. As protein: CSAQTLSGRAQQGSYNEQFF.

This clonotype was counted ten times or more. The chain is built from TRBV7-9 and TRBJ1-5, with TRBD1 as a possible D gene (5 bases). The germline V and J ends were trimmed by 4 bases and 0 bases, with 13 bases remaining between them. CDR3 size: 16 residues. Germline assignment: CDR1 SEHNR and CDR2 FQNEAQ (reference sequence). For the CDR3, the DNA is TGTGCCAGCAGCTCCGGGACGGGGAATAGCAATCAGCCCCAGCATTTT. This sequence encodes CASSSGTGNSNQPQHF.

The chain combines TRBV20-1 with TRBJ2-3; TRBD2 matches at 11 bases. The junction had 11 bases not matched to a gene; V was cut back by 5 bases and J by 1 base. This CDR3 is 17 amino acids long. Germline CDR1 and CDR2: DFQATT and SNEGSKA (reference sequence). The CDR3 sequence is CSALSGRAARGTDTQYF. DNA for the CDR3: TGCAGTGCTCTTAGCGGGAGGGCCGCTCGGGGCACAGATACGCAGTATTTT.

This clonotype appeared many times. The rearrangement links TRBV29-1 to TRBJ2-1; D not resolved. The CDR3 has 15 residues. Germline lookup yields CDR1 SQVTM and CDR2 ANQGSEA. V was cut by 0 bases and J by 0 bases, with 9 bases left in between. CDR3 in amino acids: CSVEDLRLSYNEQFF. The CDR3 bases are TGCAGCGTTGAAGATCTGCGCCTCTCCTACAATGAGCAGTTCTTC.

J is TRBJ2-5 and V is TRBV5-1; no definite D call. The germline V gene has CDR1 SGHRS and CDR2 YFSETQ. Trimming pared 4 bases from V and 5 bases from J, leaving 9 bases between. CDR3 size: 12 residues. The CDR3 sequence: CASSQVMETQYF. For the CDR3, the DNA is TGCGCCAGCAGCCAAGTAATGGAGACCCAGTACTTC.

This clonotype turned up a few times. The chain's CDR3 is CASSSTVTGETQYF. CDR3 DNA: TGTGCCAGCAGCTCTACAGTTACTGGGGAGACCCAGTACTTC. The rearrangement uses TRBV7-6 and TRBJ2-5; D gene unclear. The CDR3 runs 14 residues. V was trimmed by 4 bases and J by 5 bases, leaving 14 bases between them. Per the germline V gene, CDR1 is SGHVS and CDR2 is FNYEAQ.

For this clonotype: A read error may produce the germline difference seen at one junction end. The chain is built from TRBV3-1 and TRBJ2-7; 9 positions agree with TRBD1. The CDR3 contains 17 residues. Germline V gives CDR1 LGHDT, CDR2 YNNKEL (reference sequence). CDR3: CTSSQDYPGQGAYEQYF. CDR3 nucleotides: TGTACCAGCAGCCAAGATTATCCGGGACAGGGCGCCTACGAGCAGTACTTC.

DNA for the CDR3: TGTGCCACCAGCAGGGGGAATTCCTACGAGCAGTACTTC. Its translation is CATSRGNSYEQYF. The chain carries TRBV15 and TRBJ2-7; D ambiguous. Germline V gene lookup returns CDR1 LNHNV and CDR2 YYDKDF (reference sequence). V was trimmed by 3 bases and J by 1 base, leaving 7 bases between them. The CDR3 totals 13 residues.

This clonotype appeared a few times. The V gene is TRBV29-1, the J gene TRBJ2-1; a weak D match, TRBD1 (6 bases). The CDR3 is 14 residues long. Germline CDR1 is SQVTM and CDR2 is ANQGSEA. The V and J ends lost 1 base and 2 bases respectively, with 9 bases between them. The DNA of the CDR3 is TGCAGCGTTGAAGGGTGGGGGCCCTACAATGAGCAGTTCTTC. It specifies CSVEGWGPYNEQFF.

This clonotype was found many times. The J gene is TRBJ2-1, the V gene TRBV12-3 or TRBV12-4, with D maybe TRBD2 (6 bases). The CDR3 runs to 12 residues. V gave up 6 bases and J gave up 7 bases, with 10 bases separating them. The CDR3 is CASSQTRNEQFF. CDR3 bases: TGTGCCAGCAGCCAGACTAGGAATGAGCAGTTCTTC.

J is TRBJ2-5 and V is TRBV7-2; D gene unclear. The CDR3 runs 13 residues. Germline CDR1 reads SGHTA; CDR2 reads FQGNSA. V dropped 2 bases and J dropped 4 bases, with 8 bases sitting between them. The CDR3 nucleotides are TGTGCCAGCAGCTTACTGTCCGGAGAGACCCAGTACTTC. Its translation is CASSLLSGETQYF.

This clonotype appeared many times. The chain employs TRBV7-8 and TRBJ2-3; D could derive from TRBD1 or TRBD2 (6 bases each). The CDR3 contains 15 residues. Germline assignment: CDR1 SGHVS and CDR2 FQNEAQ. Trimming took off 6 bases at V and 0 bases at J, with 13 bases between the two ends. The CDR3 reads CASRALGGSTDTQYF. In nucleotides, the CDR3 is TGTGCCAGCAGAGCCTTAGGGGGGAGCACAGATACGCAGTATTTT.

The chain links TRBV3-1 to TRBJ2-2; TRBD1 matches at 12 bases. V lost 3 bases, J lost 6 bases, and 5 bases stayed unmatched. From germline, CDR1 is LGHDT and CDR2 YNNKEL (reference sequence). There are 16 residues in the CDR3. The CDR3 region is CASSQGDRGHPGELFF. The CDR3 region has the DNA TGTGCCAGCAGCCAGGGGGACAGGGGGCATCCCGGGGAGCTGTTTTTT.

This clonotype was picked up a small number of times. This chain joins TRBV11-3 and TRBJ2-1, with a weak D call TRBD2 (6 bases). CDR1 and CDR2 from the germline V gene are SGHNT and YENEEA. The CDR3 runs to 16 residues. V lost 1 base to trimming and J lost 6 bases, with 16 bases between them. DNA of the CDR3: TGTGCCAGCAGCTTAGCGGTCGGACCCGGGGGCAATGAGCAGTTCTTC. Translation: CASSLAVGPGGNEQFF.

V is TRBV29-1 and J is TRBJ2-7, with TRBD2 as a possible D gene (6 bases). Germline CDR1 and CDR2: SQVTM and ANQGSEA. Trimming took off 5 bases at V and 2 bases at J, with 16 bases between the two ends. The CDR3 spans 14 residues. This CDR3 reads CSVTRGTVTYEQYF. In DNA, the CDR3 is TGCAGCGTTACACGGGGGACGGTGACCTACGAGCAGTACTTC.

This clonotype was seen repeatedly, ten times or more. The rearrangement uses TRBV5-1 and TRBJ1-2; D is uncertain. Germline values: CDR1 SGHRS, CDR2 YFSETQ. V dropped 4 bases and J dropped 6 bases, with 16 bases sitting between them. CDR3 length equals 14 residues. For the CDR3, the DNA is TGCGCCAGCAGCCTAGGGAGGCCGATGCATGGCTACACCTTC. It specifies CASSLGRPMHGYTF.